The rows below give T cell receptor beta chains drawn from one sample of a study of coeliac disease. Profiling relied on immunoSEQ multiplex PCR, and the TCRdb table lists in-frame clones only, not all of them. This sample carries more than 2,500 clones, about 65% of them seen once, and the ten largest clones take around 18%. Sequencing was performed on lymphocytes from the gut lamina propria. Source of these receptors: a man older than 75 without celiac disease. Both conserved end residues are part of each CDR3. D genes are given only for firm matches. The size field is filled for only some rows; it gives once, few, many or a size class.

clone_size	v_call	j_call	d_call	cdr3_length	cdr3_aa	cdr3_nt
NA	TRBV7-8	TRBJ1-2	TRBD1	16	CASNLIGTGALDGYTF	TGTGCCAGCAACCTAATCGGGACAGGGGCTCTCGATGGCTACACCTTC
NA	TRBV6-5	TRBJ2-1	TRBD2	15	CASSFPGLAVNEQFF	TGTGCCAGCAGTTTCCCGGGACTAGCGGTAAATGAGCAGTTCTTC
NA	TRBV2	TRBJ1-1	NA	11	CASSVMLEAFF	TGTGCCAGCAGTGTGATGCTAGAAGCTTTCTTT
NA	TRBV6-6	TRBJ2-3	NA	14	CASSYGHRTDTQYF	TGTGCCAGCAGTTATGGGCACCGCACAGATACGCAGTATTTT
NA	TRBV29-1	TRBJ2-3	TRBD2	12	CSGGTTTDTQYF	TGCAGCGGCGGGACTACCACAGATACGCAGTATTTT
NA	TRBV6-7	TRBJ2-1	TRBD1	16	CASGTRTGPRYNEQFF	TGTGCCAGCGGTACGCGGACAGGGCCTAGGTACAATGAGCAGTTCTTC
NA	TRBV4-1	TRBJ1-5	NA	16	CASSQDYSLSNQPQHF	TGCGCCAGCAGCCAAGATTATTCCTTAAGCAATCAGCCCCAGCATTTT
large	TRBV4-3	TRBJ1-1	TRBD1	15	CASSQDFDRATEAFF	TGCGCCAGCAGCCAAGACTTCGACAGGGCGACTGAAGCTTTCTTT
few	TRBV6-5	TRBJ1-5	NA	15	CASSPNPRGNQPQHF	TGTGCCAGCAGCCCTAATCCGCGAGGTAATCAGCCCCAGCATTTT
NA	TRBV19	TRBJ2-7	NA	12	CASSISTNEQYF	TGTGCCAGTAGTATTTCTACGAACGAGCAGTACTTC
once	TRBV27	TRBJ1-2	NA	14	CASHASSGNYGYTF	TGTGCCAGCCATGCTTCCAGCGGGAACTATGGCTACACCTTC
few	TRBV21-1	TRBJ2-7	NA	16	CASSKARDRESYEQYF	TGTGCCAGCAGCAAAGCCCGGGACAGGGAATCCTACGAGCAGTACTTC
few	TRBV6-5	TRBJ2-7	TRBD2	14	CASTRLAGDNEQYF	TGTGCCAGCACCCGACTAGCGGGAGACAACGAGCAGTACTTC
NA	TRBV19	TRBJ1-5	NA	15	CASSMVSQGRQPQHF	TGTGCCAGTAGTATGGTCAGCCAGGGGCGTCAGCCCCAGCATTTT
NA	TRBV6-1	TRBJ1-6	NA	16	CASSESSAYYNSPLHF	TGTGCCAGCAGTGAATCATCTGCCTACTATAATTCACCCCTCCACTTT
NA	TRBV7-6	TRBJ1-2	NA	12	CASSGGAYGYTF	TGTGCCAGCAGCGGAGGGGCTTATGGCTACACCTTC
NA	TRBV7-9	TRBJ2-1	TRBD2	16	CASSLYLGGLNNEQFF	TGTGCCAGCAGCTTATATTTGGGAGGGCTGAACAATGAGCAGTTCTTC
few	TRBV29-1	TRBJ2-1	NA	13	CSVDYRRGDEQFF	TGCAGCGTTGATTATCGCAGGGGAGATGAGCAGTTCTTC
NA	TRBV5-1	TRBJ1-2	TRBD1	15	CASSLGQGVDYGYTF	TGCGCCAGCAGCTTGGGGCAGGGGGTAGACTATGGCTACACCTTC
NA	TRBV27	TRBJ2-3	NA	15	CASSHYQLPTDTQYF	TGTGCCAGCAGTCACTACCAGCTCCCCACAGATACGCAGTATTTT
NA	TRBV5-1	TRBJ1-3	NA	16	CASSLRQGSSGNTIYF	TGCGCCAGCAGCTTGAGGCAGGGGTCATCTGGAAACACCATATATTTT
NA	TRBV18	TRBJ2-1	TRBD1	17	CASSPPGQGGSYNEQFF	TGTGCCAGCTCACCCCCGGGACAGGGCGGCTCCTACAATGAGCAGTTCTTC
NA	TRBV18	TRBJ1-6	NA	13	CASSYERNSPLHF	TGTGCCAGCTCATACGAGAGAAATTCACCCCTCCACTTT
NA	TRBV2	TRBJ1-3	NA	13	CASRYGAGNTIYF	TGTGCCAGCAGGTACGGGGCTGGAAACACCATATATTTT
NA	TRBV7-9	TRBJ2-1	TRBD2	14	CASSYGLADNEQFF	TGTGCCAGCAGTTATGGACTAGCCGACAATGAGCAGTTCTTC
NA	TRBV4-3	TRBJ1-6	NA	15	CASSPGQFINSPLHF	TGCGCCAGCAGCCCCGGACAATTTATCAATTCACCCCTCCACTTT
NA	TRBV30	TRBJ1-3	TRBD1	14	CAWSTQGPGNTIYF	TGTGCCTGGAGCACACAGGGGCCTGGAAACACCATATATTTT
NA	TRBV5-6	TRBJ1-2	TRBD1	15	CASSLTTGLAYGYTF	TGTGCCAGCAGCTTGACGACAGGGTTGGCATATGGCTACACCTTC
NA	TRBV2	TRBJ1-1	TRBD1	17	CASRPGTGRGRDTEAFF	TGTGCCAGCAGACCCGGGACAGGAAGAGGGAGGGACACTGAAGCTTTCTTT
NA	TRBV19	TRBJ1-1	NA	12	CASRHEGTEAFF	TGTGCCAGTAGGCATGAGGGCACTGAAGCTTTCTTT
NA	TRBV4-1	TRBJ2-7	TRBD2	15	CASSPGTSGTYEQYF	TGCGCCAGCAGCCCAGGGACTAGCGGCACCTACGAGCAGTACTTC
NA	TRBV2	TRBJ2-6	TRBD2	17	CASSLRGGFSGANVLTF	TGTGCCAGCAGTTTACGCGGGGGGTTCTCTGGGGCCAACGTCCTGACTTTC
once	TRBV2	TRBJ1-2	NA	14	CASIATGGPYGYTF	TGTGCCAGCATTGCTACCGGGGGTCCCTATGGCTACACCTTC
NA	TRBV28	TRBJ1-2	TRBD1	15	CASSLDTQGNYGYTF	TGTGCCAGCAGTTTAGACACACAGGGGAACTATGGCTACACCTTC
NA	TRBV6-5	TRBJ1-5	TRBD1	13	CASSPDRDQPQHF	TGTGCCAGCAGTCCCGACAGGGATCAGCCCCAGCATTTT
NA	TRBV5-1	TRBJ1-3	TRBD1	20	CASSLGDPGTAKSSGNTIYF	TGCGCCAGCAGCTTGGGGGACCCTGGGACAGCAAAGAGCTCTGGAAACACCATATATTTT
NA	TRBV19	TRBJ2-5	TRBD2	13	CASSGTSIETQYF	TGTGCCAGTTCAGGGACTAGCATCGAGACCCAGTACTTC
NA	TRBV7-2	TRBJ2-1	TRBD1	11	CASSRDSEQFF	TGTGCCAGCAGCAGGGACAGTGAGCAGTTCTTC
once	TRBV5-1	TRBJ2-7	NA	15	CASSSQTRSTREQYF	TGCGCCAGCAGCTCACAGACGAGAAGCACTAGGGAGCAGTACTTC
NA	TRBV10-2	TRBJ2-7	TRBD1	16	CASSDGPGQGSHEQYF	TGCGCCAGCAGTGACGGTCCGGGACAGGGGTCACACGAGCAGTACTTC
NA	TRBV6-5	TRBJ2-4	TRBD2	14	CASSSGAPGGIQYF	TGTGCCAGCAGTTCCGGAGCCCCGGGGGGCATTCAGTACTTC
NA	TRBV18	TRBJ2-1	TRBD1	14	CASLTGERYNEQFF	TGTGCCAGCCTGACAGGGGAGAGGTACAATGAGCAGTTCTTC
hyperexpanded	TRBV19	TRBJ2-7	TRBD1	13	CASSWTGDYEQYF	TGTGCCAGTAGCTGGACAGGAGACTACGAGCAGTACTTC
NA	TRBV7-9	TRBJ1-1	NA	14	CASSLSGVNTEAFF	TGTGCCAGCAGCTTATCGGGGGTGAACACTGAAGCTTTCTTT
NA	TRBV7-9	TRBJ1-1	TRBD1	12	CASSFRTGEAFF	TGTGCCAGCAGCTTTAGGACAGGGGAAGCTTTCTTT
large	TRBV13	TRBJ1-1	TRBD1	14	CASSWNRGNTEAFF	TGTGCCAGCAGCTGGAACAGGGGGAACACTGAAGCTTTCTTT
NA	TRBV28	TRBJ2-1	TRBD1	12	CASSTGGREQFF	TGTGCCAGCAGCACAGGGGGCCGGGAGCAGTTCTTC
few	TRBV5-1	TRBJ2-6	TRBD1	16	CASSSQGAPGANVLTF	TGCGCCAGCAGCTCTCAGGGGGCCCCTGGGGCCAACGTCCTGACTTTC
NA	TRBV7-2	TRBJ1-1	TRBD1	14	CASSLSPGGTEAFF	TGTGCCAGCAGCTTATCTCCAGGGGGGACTGAAGCTTTCTTT
NA	TRBV4-1	TRBJ1-5	TRBD1	17	CASSQGRWGQGDQPQHF	TGCGCCAGCAGCCAAGGGAGGTGGGGACAGGGTGACCAGCCCCAGCATTTT
NA	TRBV5-1	TRBJ2-4	NA	14	CASSLDRAKNIQYF	TGCGCCAGCAGCTTGGACAGGGCCAAAAACATTCAGTACTTC
few	TRBV6-1	TRBJ2-3	NA	17	CASSASFLGAGTDTQYF	TGTGCCAGCAGTGCCTCTTTCTTGGGGGCCGGCACAGATACGCAGTATTTT
NA	TRBV5-6	TRBJ1-3	NA	15	CASSLDRETGNTIYF	TGTGCCAGCAGCTTGGACAGGGAGACAGGAAACACCATATATTTT
NA	TRBV4-3	TRBJ2-4	TRBD1	14	CASSQGQGANIQYF	TGCGCCAGCAGCCAGGGACAGGGGGCGAACATTCAGTACTTC